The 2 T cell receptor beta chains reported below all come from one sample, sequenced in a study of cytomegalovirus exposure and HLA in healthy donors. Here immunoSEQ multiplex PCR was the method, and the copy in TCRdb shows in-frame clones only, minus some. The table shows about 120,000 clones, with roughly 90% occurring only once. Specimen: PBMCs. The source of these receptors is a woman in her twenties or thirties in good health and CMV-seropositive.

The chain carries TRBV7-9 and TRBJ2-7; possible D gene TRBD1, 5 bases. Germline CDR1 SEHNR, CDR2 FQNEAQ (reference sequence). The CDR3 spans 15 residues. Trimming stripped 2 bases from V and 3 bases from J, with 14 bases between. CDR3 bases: TGTGCCAGCAGCTTACAGGCAGGGATGTTCTACGAGCAGTACTTC. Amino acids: CASSLQAGMFYEQYF.

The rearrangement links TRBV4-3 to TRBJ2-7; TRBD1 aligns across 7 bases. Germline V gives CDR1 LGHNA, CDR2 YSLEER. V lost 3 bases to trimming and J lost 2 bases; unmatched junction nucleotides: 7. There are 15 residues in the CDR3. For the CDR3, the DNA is TGCGCCAGCAGCCATTATACCGGGACAGCCTACGAGCAGTACTTC. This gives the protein CASSHYTGTAYEQYF.